The 24 T cell receptor beta chains below come from one sample, sequenced in a study of patients and donors after allogeneic stem cell transplantation. One entry per CDR3 protein, called by TCRdb with MiXCR from the RT-PCR reads. Here the sample spans around 4,000 distinct CDR3 sequences, roughly 24% being singletons. Sequenced: blood, either unsorted or a sorted T cell fraction (not recorded which). These receptors were obtained from a human donor who was either an allogeneic HSCT recipient or a stem cell or donor lymphocyte infusion donor (not recorded which). It is not recorded whose cells these are; they may come from a transplant donor.

About this clonotype: A much larger clone sits a single nucleotide away, making a read error possible. This chain joins TRBV7-2 and TRBJ2-3; TRBD2 aligns across 8 bases. V shed 6 bases, J shed 2 bases, and the junction held 1 base outside the gene matches. Germline V gene sequence: CDR1 SGHTA, CDR2 FQGNSA. This CDR3 is built from 13 residues. The CDR3 DNA reads TGTGCCAGCAGACTAGCGGCCACAGATACGCAGTATTTT. As protein: CASRLAATDTQYF.

This clonotype occurred a few times. This chain joins TRBV12-3 or TRBV12-4 and TRBJ2-4, with D possibly matching TRBD2 (6 bases). V gave up 5 bases and J gave up 10 bases, with 12 bases separating them. The CDR3 length is 12 residues. CDR3 amino acids: CASSPIREIQYF. The CDR3 DNA is TGTGCCAGCAGTCCGATTCGGGAGATTCAGTACTTC.

This chain uses TRBV2 with TRBJ2-5; 7 nucleotides match TRBD1. V trimming: 6 bases; J trimming: 5 bases; junction bases outside the gene matches: 6. Germline-derived CDR1 and CDR2 are SNHLY and FYNNEI. CDR3 length equals 13 residues. The CDR3 sequence is CASRRDSSETQYF. As DNA, the CDR3 is TGTGCCAGCAGGAGGGACAGTTCGGAGACCCAGTACTTC.

By sample share, this clonotype is large. The CDR3 loop is CASSFMDNLATEAFF. Written as DNA, the CDR3 is TGTGCCAGCAGCTTCATGGACAACTTGGCGACTGAAGCTTTCTTT. This chain joins TRBV11-1 and TRBJ1-1, with a weak D call TRBD1 (5 bases). This CDR3 region has 15 residues. Germline V gene data show CDR1 as SGHAT and CDR2 as FQDESV (reference sequence). Deletions cut 3 bases from V and 5 bases from J, with 16 bases between.

In its sample, this clonotype ranks as medium-sized. The rearrangement links TRBV24-1 to TRBJ2-1, with a tentative D call TRBD1 (5 bases). CDR1 and CDR2 from the germline V gene are KGHDR and SFDVKD. Trimming removed 4 bases at V and 0 bases at J, with 9 bases between. The CDR3 has 15 residues. The DNA of the CDR3 is TGTGCCACCAGTGAGGTAGGGGCCTCCTACAATGAGCAGTTCTTC. Translated, it gives CATSEVGASYNEQFF.

The V call is TRBV29-1, the J call TRBJ2-7, with no clear D. Germline assignment: CDR1 SQVTM and CDR2 ANQGSEA. The CDR3 covers 13 residues. Trimming stripped 0 bases from V and 8 bases from J, with 14 bases between. This chain's CDR3 is CSVEESHGYQQYF. CDR3 bases: TGCAGCGTTGAAGAATCGCACGGGTACCAGCAGTACTTC.

The chain employs TRBV4-1 and TRBJ2-7; 7 nucleotides line up with TRBD2. Trimming removed 0 bases from V and 3 bases from J; junction bases left unmatched: 5. The germline gives CDR1 MGHRA, CDR2 YSYEKL. This CDR3 contains 15 residues. CDR3 sequence reads: CASSQDRGGFYEQYF. CDR3 nucleotide sequence: TGCGCCAGCAGCCAAGATAGGGGAGGGTTCTACGAGCAGTACTTC.

V gene TRBV7-9 combines with J gene TRBJ1-6; 8 nucleotides match TRBD1. The CDR3 totals 16 residues. Trimming removed 4 bases from V and 8 bases from J; junction bases left unmatched: 10. CDR1 is SEHNR, CDR2 FQNEAQ, per germline (reference sequence). CDR3 region: CASSSLTGVTDSPLHF. In DNA form, the CDR3 reads TGTGCCAGCAGCTCGTTGACAGGGGTAACGGATTCACCCCTCCACTTT.

This clonotype came up a few times. The chain carries TRBV19 and TRBJ1-2, with D perhaps matching TRBD1 (6 bases). Between the trimmed V and J ends, which lost 7 bases and 6 bases, there was a span of 6 bases. Germline V gives CDR1 LNHDA, CDR2 SQIVND (reference sequence). The CDR3 runs to 10 residues. CDR3 sequence: CASTGDGYTF. The CDR3 DNA reads as TGTGCCAGTACAGGGGATGGCTACACCTTC.

The rearrangement links TRBV28 to TRBJ2-7; 8 nucleotides align to TRBD2. The J segment lost 7 bases and the V segment lost 5 bases, leaving 7 bases of the junction unmatched. The CDR3 totals 13 residues. Germline V CDR1 and CDR2: MDHEN, SYDVKM. The CDR3 sequence: CASSPSGGREQYV. CDR3 coding DNA: TGTGCCAGCAGTCCCAGCGGGGGAAGAGAGCAGTACGTC.

V and J are TRBV12-3 or TRBV12-4 and TRBJ2-5; no definite D call. The CDR3 runs to 13 residues. V was trimmed by 1 base and J by 5 bases, leaving 8 bases between them. The CDR3 sequence is CASSLGSLETQYF. The CDR3 DNA reads as TGTGCCAGCAGTTTAGGTAGTCTCGAGACCCAGTACTTC.

This clonotype was counted between two and nine times. The V and J genes are TRBV7-6 and TRBJ2-7; D not resolved. The CDR3 has 13 residues. Germline loops: CDR1 SGHVS, CDR2 FNYEAQ. The ends were cut back, 5 bases at V and 3 bases at J, with 11 bases in the middle. The CDR3 reads CASSPTGLYEQYF. The CDR3 DNA is TGTGCCAGCAGCCCCACCGGCCTCTACGAGCAGTACTTC.

This clonotype is judged medium-sized. This sequence joins TRBV20-1 and TRBJ2-1; maybe TRBD2 (6 bases). Germline assignment: CDR1 DFQATT and CDR2 SNEGSKA (reference sequence). The CDR3 extends over 13 amino acids. V lost 0 bases and J 14 bases, leaving 17 bases between the germline ends. The DNA of the CDR3 is TGCAGTGCTAGAGATATCGGGCGGGGTAAGGAGTTCTTC. This translates into CSARDIGRGKEFF.

Judged by abundance, this clonotype is medium-sized (0.01 to 0.1%). The rearrangement links TRBV20-1 to TRBJ2-1, with D uncertain. From germline, CDR1 is DFQATT and CDR2 SNEGSKA (reference sequence). Trimming shortened V by 0 bases and J by 6 bases, and 12 bases separated the two germline ends. This CDR3 is built from 14 residues. CDR3 in amino acids: CSARELEFRNEQFF. The CDR3 nucleotides read TGCAGTGCTAGAGAGCTAGAGTTTCGCAATGAGCAGTTCTTC.

A few counts support this clonotype. The chain has TRBV6-2 or TRBV6-3 and TRBJ2-7, with D unclear. The CDR3 loop spans 13 amino acids. Looked up from germline, CDR1 is MNHEY and CDR2 is SVGEGT. V shed 4 bases and J shed 3 bases, with 10 bases lying between them. CDR3 nucleotides: TGTGCCAGCAGTTCCACGGTGGACTACGAGCAGTACGTC. Its translation is CASSSTVDYEQYV.

Relative to its sample, this clonotype is medium-sized. The chain recombines TRBV7-9 with TRBJ2-3; D is possibly TRBD1 or TRBD2 (6 bases each). Trimming took off 5 bases at V and 4 bases at J, with 16 bases between the two ends. This CDR3 is 15 amino acids long. Germline loops: CDR1 SEHNR, CDR2 FQNEAQ (reference sequence). This chain's CDR3 is CASSVPRGLSDTQYF. Written as DNA, the CDR3 is TGTGCCAGCAGCGTACCACGGGGGCTGTCAGATACGCAGTATTTT.

This sequence joins TRBV6-5 and TRBJ1-2; weak D call: TRBD1 (6 bases). Per germline, CDR1 MNHEY and CDR2 SVGAGI. The germline V and J ends were trimmed by 6 bases and 8 bases, with 16 bases remaining between them. The CDR3 totals 13 residues. In DNA form, the CDR3 reads TGTGCCAGCAGCTATATAAGACAGGACGGCTACACCTTC. Translating gives CASSYIRQDGYTF.

This clonotype turned up a few times. This CDR3 is CASGQGGYTF. As DNA, the CDR3 is TGTGCCAGCGGACAGGGTGGCTACACCTTC. V and J are TRBV6-5 and TRBJ1-2; 8 positions agree with TRBD1. J lost 7 bases, V lost 8 bases, and 0 bases had no gene match. CDR1 and CDR2 from the germline V gene are MNHEY and SVGAGI. The CDR3 runs to 10 residues.

This clonotype was counted a few times. V and J are TRBV5-5 and TRBJ2-3; D unclear. The V end lost 0 bases, the J end lost 5 bases, and 7 bases lay between the germline ends. Germline V gives CDR1 SGHKS, CDR2 YYEKEE (reference sequence). The CDR3 totals 13 residues. The DNA of the CDR3 is TGTGCCAGCAGCTTGGGCCAAAGAGATACGCAGTATTTT. This codes for CASSLGQRDTQYF. Based on the CDR3 plus reference TRBV5-5 and TRBJ2-3, the full variable domain is DAGVTQSPTHLIKTRGQQVTLRCSPISGHKSVSWYQQVLGQGPQFIFQYYEKEERGRGNFPDRFSARQFPNYSSELNVNALLLGDSALYLCASSLGQRDTQYFGPGTRLTVL.

This clonotype was seen a handful of times. The chain carries TRBV5-4 and TRBJ1-1; D not resolved. The CDR3 spans 13 residues. V lost 3 bases, J lost 8 bases, and 14 bases lay in between. Germline V gene sequence: CDR1 SGHNT, CDR2 YYREEE (reference sequence). CDR3 sequence: CASSSPELAEAFF. The CDR3 coding sequence is TGTGCCAGCAGCTCGCCCGAACTCGCCGAAGCTTTCTTT. The complete variable domain, with remaining parts taken from reference TRBV5-4 and TRBJ1-1, reads ETGVTQSPTHLIKTRGQQVTLRCSSQSGHNTVSWYQQALGQGPQFIFQYYREEENGRGNFPPRFSGLQFPNYSSELNVNALELDDSALYLCASSSPELAEAFFGQGTRLTVV.

The J gene is TRBJ2-3, the V gene TRBV7-2, with TRBD1 matching over 9 bases. The CDR3 sequence is 15 residues long. Germline V gene sequence: CDR1 SGHTA, CDR2 FQGNSA. Unmatched junction bases numbered 9, after V lost 5 bases and J lost 6 bases. The CDR3 region has the DNA TGTGCCAGCAGCCTACAGGGGGCTGGTGACGATACGCAGTATTTT. Translated, it gives CASSLQGAGDDTQYF.

This clonotype is medium-sized (0.01 to 0.1%) in the sample. CDR3 DNA: TGTGCCAGCAGCTCCTGGACAGGCCTCCTTCAAGAGACCCAGTACTTC. Its translation is CASSSWTGLLQETQYF. V gene TRBV7-9 combines with J gene TRBJ2-5; 7 bases fit TRBD1. J lost 2 bases, V lost 4 bases, and 10 bases had no gene match. The CDR3 is 16 amino acids. The V gene's germline CDR1 is SEHNR and CDR2 FQNEAQ (reference sequence).

The chain recombines TRBV12-3 or TRBV12-4 with TRBJ2-3; TRBD2 aligns across 7 bases. V lost 5 bases and J lost 4; bases outside the gene matches: 6. The CDR3 has 14 amino acids. CDR3 region: CASSPRTSADTQYF. CDR3 sequence (DNA): TGTGCCAGCAGTCCAAGGACTAGTGCAGATACGCAGTATTTT.

V usage is TRBV6-2 or TRBV6-3 and J usage is TRBJ2-3; 10 nucleotides agree with TRBD2. CDR1 is MNHEY and CDR2 is SVGEGT in the germline V gene. Trimming took 2 bases from V and 0 from J; bases not matched to a gene: 5. This CDR3 comprises 17 residues. The CDR3, as DNA: TGTGCCAGCAGTTACCTAGCGGGGGCCCATAGCACAGATACGCAGTATTTT. Amino acid sequence: CASSYLAGAHSTDTQYF.